The 24 T cell receptor beta chains presented below share a single source sample, sequenced in a study of blood T cell repertoires in COVID-19. The repertoire was sequenced with immunoSEQ multiplex PCR; TCRdb's copy has only in-frame clones and lacks some. The data contain approximately 92,000 clones, 80% of them singletons. The sequenced sample consisted of peripheral blood. The origin of the receptors is a man aged 45-65 years who had recovered from COVID-19.

With respect to this clone: Distinct nucleotide sequences in the sample also encode this CDR3. The rearrangement joins TRBV11-2 to TRBJ1-6; D remains ambiguous. Trimming took 1 base from V and 10 from J, leaving 8 bases between them. Germline V gene sequence: CDR1 SGHAT, CDR2 FQNNGV. This CDR3 has 13 amino acids. CDR3 sequence reads: CASSLGTGSPLHF. The CDR3 DNA reads TGTGCCAGCAGCTTAGGGACTGGGTCACCCCTCCACTTT.

V gene TRBV27 combines with J gene TRBJ1-1; D ambiguous. Germline CDR1 and CDR2: MNHEY and SMNVEV (reference sequence). Trimming took off 8 bases at V and 5 bases at J, with 12 bases between the two ends. The CDR3 covers 12 residues. CDR3 residues: CASADGSTEAFF. CDR3 DNA: TGTGCCAGCGCCGACGGGTCGACTGAAGCTTTCTTT.

V usage is TRBV19 and J usage is TRBJ2-7; TRBD1 agrees at 11 bases. The CDR3 extends over 13 amino acids. CDR1 and CDR2 from the germline V gene are LNHDA and SQIVND (reference sequence). Losses at the gene ends were 9 bases for V and 2 bases for J; bases not matched to a gene: 3. The DNA of the CDR3 is TGTGCCAGCGGGACAGGGGGGCCCTACGAGCAGTACTTC. It is translated as CASGTGGPYEQYF.

The chain links TRBV10-3 to TRBJ2-5; 8 bases are a match to TRBD1. In germline, CDR1 is ENHRY, CDR2 SYGVKD. Trimming cost V 5 bases and J 0 bases; bases outside gene matches: 5. The CDR3 sequence is 15 residues long. CDR3 region: CAISRQGSYQETQYF. CDR3 nucleotide sequence: TGTGCCATCAGTCGACAGGGGTCGTACCAAGAGACCCAGTACTTC.

V and J are TRBV6-5 and TRBJ1-1; 8 bases match TRBD1. J was trimmed by 1 base and V by 6 bases; bases with no gene match: 4. Germline V CDR1 and CDR2: MNHEY, SVGAGI. The CDR3 length is 14 residues. The DNA of the CDR3 is TGTGCCAGCAGACTCGGACAGGGGAACACTGAAGCTTTCTTT. This encodes CASRLGQGNTEAFF.

This chain joins TRBV11-2 and TRBJ1-1; D might be TRBD1 (5 bases). V lost 2 bases and J 7 bases, leaving 14 bases between the germline ends. From germline, CDR1 is SGHAT and CDR2 FQNNGV. There are 14 residues in the CDR3. The CDR3: CASSLSQGPFEAFF. CDR3 in DNA: TGTGCCAGCAGCTTAAGTCAGGGTCCGTTTGAAGCTTTCTTT. Based on the CDR3 plus reference TRBV11-2 and TRBJ1-1, the full variable domain is EAGVAQSPRYKIIEKRQSVAFWCNPISGHATLYWYQQILGQGPKLLIQFQNNGVVDDSQLPKDRFSAERLKGVDSTLKIQPAKLEDSAVYLCASSLSQGPFEAFFGQGTRLTVV.

As DNA, the CDR3 is TGTGCCAGCAGCCAGTTTTGGGGGGATTCACCCCTCCACTTT. The encoded protein is CASSQFWGDSPLHF. J is TRBJ1-6 and V is TRBV3-1 (or the pseudogene TRBV3-2); TRBD1 might be the D (5 bases). V was trimmed by 3 bases and J by 8 bases, leaving 11 bases between them. The CDR3 contains 14 residues. CDR1 and CDR2 (germline): LGHDT, YNNKEL (reference sequence).

The rearrangement uses TRBV7-2 and TRBJ1-2; TRBD1 aligns across 8 bases. The CDR3 spans 13 residues. The trim removed 1 base at V and 8 bases at J, leaving 3 bases unmatched. CDR1 is SGHTA and CDR2 is FQGNSA in the germline V gene. The chain's CDR3 is CASSLGTGRGYTF. CDR3 nucleotides: TGTGCCAGCAGCTTAGGGACAGGGAGAGGCTACACCTTC. Variable domain in full (rest from reference TRBV7-2 and TRBJ1-2): GAGVSQSPSNKVTEKGKDVELRCDPISGHTALYWYRQSLGQGLEFLIYFQGNSAPDKSGLPSDRFSAERTGGSVSTLTIQRTQQEDSAVYLCASSLGTGRGYTFGSGTRLTVV.

V usage is TRBV18 and J usage is TRBJ1-1; 10 nucleotides align to TRBD1. From germline, CDR1 is KGHSH and CDR2 LQKENI. Trimming cost V 8 bases and J 5 bases; bases outside gene matches: 8. The CDR3 spans 14 residues. The CDR3 region has the DNA TGTGCCAGCGGGCACCGGGACAGGGGAACTGAAGCTTTCTTT. It yields the protein CASGHRDRGTEAFF.

The chain uses TRBV4-2 and TRBJ2-6; possible D gene TRBD2, 6 bases. The germline CDR1 and CDR2 sequences are LGHNA and YNFKEQ. Trimming took off 1 base at V and 2 bases at J, with 9 bases between the two ends. This CDR3 comprises 16 residues. In DNA, the CDR3 is TGTGCCAGCAGCCAAGTGCCGGGGGCTGGGGCCAACGTCCTGACTTTC. It specifies CASSQVPGAGANVLTF.

The V gene is TRBV15, the J gene TRBJ2-7; 7 bases are a match to TRBD2. CDR3 size: 18 residues. Germline CDR1 LNHNV, CDR2 YYDKDF (reference sequence). Trimming cost V 1 base and J 0 bases; bases outside gene matches: 12. The CDR3 DNA reads as TGTGCCACCAGCAGAGGGTCCGCTGGGCGCGGGAGCTCCTACGAGCAGTACTTC. Protein product: CATSRGSAGRGSSYEQYF.

The chain combines TRBV2 with TRBJ1-6; 8 positions agree with TRBD1. Germline values: CDR1 SNHLY, CDR2 FYNNEI. This CDR3 is built from 16 residues. V lost 6 bases and J lost 7; bases outside the gene matches: 11. Here the CDR3 reads CASSAHQGAGNSPLHF. DNA of the CDR3: TGTGCCAGCAGCGCACACCAGGGGGCCGGGAATTCACCCCTCCACTTT.

A few counts support this clone. V gene TRBV25-1 combines with J gene TRBJ2-5, with D possibly matching TRBD1 (6 bases). The ends were cut back, 5 bases at V and 0 bases at J, with 10 bases in the middle. CDR1 and CDR2 (germline): MGHDK, SYGVNS. The CDR3 contains 14 residues. Here the CDR3 reads CASSNHRDQETQYF. In DNA form, the CDR3 reads TGTGCCAGCAGTAACCACAGGGACCAAGAGACCCAGTACTTC.

This clone was seen at least ten times. The gene calls are TRBV28 and TRBJ2-7; D gene uncertain. Trimming removed 3 bases at V and 5 bases at J, with 11 bases between. Germline CDR1 MDHEN, CDR2 SYDVKM. The CDR3 runs 13 residues. CDR3 region: CASSFLSGNEQYF. The DNA of the CDR3 is TGTGCCAGCAGTTTTCTTTCAGGAAACGAGCAGTACTTC.

The sample holds a few counts of this clone. The gene calls are TRBV11-2 and TRBJ1-1, with D perhaps matching TRBD1 (5 bases). This CDR3 spans 15 amino acids. The V end was cut by 3 bases, the J end by 4 bases, with 15 bases between. Germline assignment: CDR1 SGHAT and CDR2 FQNNGV. CDR3 sequence reads: CASSFSSTALTEAFF. The DNA for the CDR3 is TGTGCCAGCAGCTTCTCCTCGACAGCACTCACTGAAGCTTTCTTT.

This chain connects TRBV11-1 to TRBJ2-2; D perhaps matches TRBD2 (6 bases). CDR1 is SGHAT, CDR2 FQDESV, per germline (reference sequence). Trimming removed 2 bases at V and 8 bases at J, with 6 bases between. CDR3 length: 12 residues. CDR3 nucleotide sequence: TGTGCCAGCAGCTTACGGGAGGGGGAGCTGTTTTTT. It specifies CASSLREGELFF.

This rearrangement joins TRBV21-1 to TRBJ2-2; TRBD1 is taken as the D call from the table, unchecked against the DNA. TRBV21-1 is shown as a pseudogene. CDR3 size: 15 residues. CDR3 region: CASSEKTGNTGELFF. The CDR3 DNA follows: TGTGCCAGCAGCGAAAAAACAGGGAACACCGGGGAGCTGTTTTTT.

This sequence joins TRBV7-2 and TRBJ1-2; the D gene is possibly TRBD1 (5 bases). Germline CDR1 reads SGHTA; CDR2 reads FQGNSA. This CDR3 has 14 amino acids. The ends were cut back, 1 base at V and 3 bases at J, with 9 bases in the middle. CDR3: CASSLVVGDYGYTF. CDR3 coding DNA: TGTGCCAGCAGCTTAGTAGTAGGGGACTATGGCTACACCTTC.

In nucleotides, the CDR3 is TGTGCCAGCAGTCTAGCGGGAGGGCCAAGGCAGTACTTC. Its translation: CASSLAGGPRQYF. The chain has TRBV3-1 (or the pseudogene TRBV3-2) and TRBJ2-7; 12 nucleotides agree with TRBD2. The CDR3 loop spans 13 amino acids. V was pared by 6 bases and J by 9 bases, with 6 bases of the junction left unmatched. Germline V lookup: CDR1 LGHDT, CDR2 YNNKEL (reference sequence).

The CDR3, as DNA: TGTGCCAGCATTAAGTTACAGGGGACCACTGAAGCTTTCTTT. This translates into CASIKLQGTTEAFF. J is TRBJ1-1 and V is TRBV14; 7 nucleotides match TRBD1. Trimming took 7 bases from V and 4 from J; bases not matched to a gene: 9. Germline V gives CDR1 SGHDN, CDR2 FVKESK. The CDR3 contains 14 residues.

The J gene is TRBJ2-7, the V gene TRBV6-5, with 9 bases matching TRBD1. This CDR3 is 15 amino acids long. Germline CDR1 MNHEY, CDR2 SVGAGI. V was pared by 4 bases and J by 0 bases, with 4 bases of the junction left unmatched. The CDR3 sequence is CASSWDRDSSYEQYF. In nucleotides, the CDR3 is TGTGCCAGCAGTTGGGACAGGGACAGCTCCTACGAGCAGTACTTC.

CDR3 nucleotide sequence: TGTGCCAGCAAGGCCACGAGGGCGTTTAATGAAAAACTGTTTTTT. Translated: CASKATRAFNEKLFF. The V call is TRBV25-1, the J call TRBJ1-4; D not certain. The V and J ends lost 7 bases and 4 bases respectively, with 16 bases between them. CDR3 length: 15 amino acids. Germline V gives CDR1 MGHDK, CDR2 SYGVNS.

As concerns this clone: Different DNA sequences within this sample yield the same CDR3. The V gene is TRBV10-3, the J gene TRBJ2-1, with D possibly matching TRBD1 (5 bases). Germline V gene data show CDR1 as ENHRY and CDR2 as SYGVKD. CDR3 length equals 15 residues. The V end lost 4 bases, the J end lost 0 bases, and 10 bases lay between the germline ends. The CDR3 DNA is TGTGCCATCAGTGGTACAGGAAGCTCCTACAATGAGCAGTTCTTC. Amino acids: CAISGTGSSYNEQFF.

The rearrangement uses TRBV5-6 and TRBJ2-4; TRBD2 matches at 7 bases. Germline values: CDR1 SGHDT, CDR2 YYEEEE. Trimming removed 7 bases from V and 5 bases from J; junction bases left unmatched: 15. The CDR3 runs to 16 residues. The CDR3 is CASAQVSGGGQNIQYF. In DNA form, the CDR3 reads TGTGCCAGCGCCCAAGTATCGGGCGGGGGTCAAAACATTCAGTACTTC.